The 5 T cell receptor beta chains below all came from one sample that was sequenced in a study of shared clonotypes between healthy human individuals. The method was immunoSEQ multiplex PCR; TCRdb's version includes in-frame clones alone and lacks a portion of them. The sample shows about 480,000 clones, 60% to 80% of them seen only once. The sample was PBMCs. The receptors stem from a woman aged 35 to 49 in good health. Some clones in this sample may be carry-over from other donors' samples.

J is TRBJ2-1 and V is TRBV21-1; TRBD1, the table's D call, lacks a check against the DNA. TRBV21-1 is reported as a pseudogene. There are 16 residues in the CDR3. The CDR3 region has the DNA TGTGCCAGCAGCACCATAAAGGGGGCACCATCCAATGAGCAGTTCTTC. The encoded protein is CASSTIKGAPSNEQFF.

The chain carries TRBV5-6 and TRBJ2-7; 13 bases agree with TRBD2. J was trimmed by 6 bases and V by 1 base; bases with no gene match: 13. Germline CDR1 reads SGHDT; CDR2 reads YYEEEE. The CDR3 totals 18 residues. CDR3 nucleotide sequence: TGTGCCAGCAGCTTGACTAGCGGGAGGGCCGATGCTTCGCGCGAGCAGTACTTC. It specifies CASSLTSGRADASREQYF.

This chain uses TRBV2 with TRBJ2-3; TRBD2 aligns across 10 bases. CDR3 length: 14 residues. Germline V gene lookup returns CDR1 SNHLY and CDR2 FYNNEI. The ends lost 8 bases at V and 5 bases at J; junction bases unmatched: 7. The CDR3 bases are TGTGCCAGCCAACCTAGCGGGGGCGGAGATACGCAGTATTTT. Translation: CASQPSGGGDTQYF.

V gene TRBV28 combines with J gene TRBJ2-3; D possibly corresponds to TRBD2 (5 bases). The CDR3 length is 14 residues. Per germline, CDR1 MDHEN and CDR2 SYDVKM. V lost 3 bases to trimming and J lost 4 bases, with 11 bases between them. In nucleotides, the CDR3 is TGTGCCAGCAGTTTGTCGGAGGTCCCAGATACGCAGTATTTT. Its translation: CASSLSEVPDTQYF.

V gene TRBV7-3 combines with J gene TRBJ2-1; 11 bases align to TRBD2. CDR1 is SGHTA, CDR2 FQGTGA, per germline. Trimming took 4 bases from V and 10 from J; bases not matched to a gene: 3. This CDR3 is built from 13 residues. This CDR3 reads CASSSRTSGEQFF. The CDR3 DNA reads TGTGCCAGCAGCTCAAGGACTAGCGGGGAGCAGTTCTTC.